This record concerns one TCR beta chain sequence. The antigen is not known. The data are from a study of cytomegalovirus exposure and HLA in healthy donors. The study's findings and limits: Indistinguishable V segments such as TRBV6-2 and TRBV6-3 were excluded. Later work showed greater clonal expansion in HLA-associated TCR beta chains than in equally common others.

Trimming took 2 bases from V and 5 from J, leaving 13 bases between them. Germline V lookup: CDR1 MDHEN, CDR2 SYDVKM. CDR3 size: 14 residues. The PCR employed 60 Vbeta primers together with 13 Jbeta primers. TCRdb's copy holds only in-frame clones and misses some; the assay was immunoSEQ multiplex PCR. Listed are some 140,000 clones; roughly 2% falls within the top ten. The chain links TRBV28 to TRBJ2-7; D uncertain. The material sequenced was PBMCs. This TCR was sampled from a woman aged 55 to 70 in good health and CMV-seronegative. In DNA, the CDR3 is TGTGCCAGCAGTTTAGCCTTATTGGCCAACGAGCAGTACTTC. Its protein product is CASSLALLANEQYF.